The T cell receptor (beta chain) described here comes from a study of T cell clonality in common variable immunodeficiency (dated by TCRdb to between 2015 and 2017). What the research found in general, with its limitations: According to the authors, finding the cause of the higher clonality in CVID would require sequencing the repertoires of T cell subpopulations. Fewer TCRbeta clones were shared among CVID subjects than among healthy controls (p < 0.0001). Increased TCRbeta clonality was found in CVID subjects compared with healthy controls (t-test p = 0.018), with the increase being most characteristic of about a third of subjects. Differences among patients in the CVID cohort limited the correlations between repertoire features and clinical complications. Even though DNA input was equal, the average per sample came to about 81,820 unique sequences for controls compared with 25,000 to 35,000 for CVID samples. Fewer deletions and N-nucleotide insertions were reportedly observed in CVID TCRbeta sequences, and highly modified clones with 13 or more V deletions were reportedly absent from CVID TCRbeta sequences.

This clone was observed at least ten times. Its binding antigen is unknown. The read is 3 residues too short to cover the CDR3 end, so that end is filled in from the germline J gene. For sequencing input, CVID and control samples contributed equivalent amounts of genomic DNA. For every sample, a 60 bp segment covering the rearranged TCRbeta CDR3 region was amplified and then sequenced. The immunoSEQ assay, a bias-corrected multiplex PCR combined with high-throughput sequencing, was used for TCRbeta amplification. On the study's bioinformatics: Each unique nucleotide sequence was treated as a clone and annotated with V, D and J genes, copy number and frequency. Sequences were labeled productive if in frame, and non-productive if out of frame or containing stop codons. As previously described, Shannon's entropy was used to calculate clonality. The predicted amino acid sequences of productive clones were used to derive the mean CDR3 Kyte-Doolittle hydropathy. Hierarchical clustering of scaled V gene usage was performed with the R hclust function using Manhattan distance and complete linkage. Sharing of clones by CDR3 amino acid sequence was evaluated through resampling of 12 repertoires per group over 100 rounds. The repertoires were searched for around 75 published EBV-specific and approximately 240 published CMV-specific TCRbeta sequences. After a couple of CVID samples that produced fewer than 10,000 sequences were dropped from the analysis, around 40 CVID repertoires remained. TCRdb re-hosts the immuneACCESS table, in-frame sequences only. Its copies lack some clones; in the studies checked, an unresolved V gene accounts for under half of them, and the cause for the rest is not known. Clonal size and the V and J genes are those of that table, whereas D and trimming came from the DNA. This sample was tabulated with some 64,000 clones, among which there are no singletons. About 1.5% of the sample belongs to the ten largest clones.

Most CVID patients and most healthy controls were of Caucasian heritage. Heparinized peripheral whole blood samples of about 5 to 8.5 ml were collected from each donor. Genomic DNA from adults with common variable immune deficiency (CVID) and from healthy adult controls was used for sequencing of TCRbeta CDR3 repertoires. A total of 22 healthy adult volunteers (about 12 female and approximately 10 male; age range about 20 to 75 years, mean age roughly 34) were included in the control group. Diluted blood was density-centrifuged over Hypaque 1077 or Ficoll-Paque to isolate peripheral blood mononuclear cells. Genomic DNA was obtained from unsorted mononuclear cells using either Qiagen column purification or a centrifugation-based method. The junction shows trimming of 7 bases on V and 0 bases on J, and the gene matches do not reach 8 bases of it. The CDR3 goes from the cysteine to the phenylalanine over 16 residues. The DNA shown is the part of the CDR3 that was read: 39 bases, in frame from base 1. From the germline V gene, CDR1 is SNHLY and CDR2 is FYNNEI.

The sequence was obtained from a person aged 18-70 years in good health. The chain links TRBV2 with TRBJ1-5; 8 of the junction bases match TRBD1. The sequencing input was peripheral blood mononuclear cells. CDR3 region: CASTLGGTGSNQPQHF. The part of the CDR3 DNA that was read is TGTGCCAGCACCTTGGGAGGGACAGGTAGCAATCAGCCC.